The present T cell receptor beta chain was sequenced within a study of shared clonotypes between healthy human individuals. This CDR3 spans 16 amino acids. J lost 3 bases, V lost 8 bases, and 16 bases had no gene match. Germline V lookup: CDR1 MDHEN, CDR2 SYDVKM. In regard to this clone: Its antigen is not known.

Study outcomes and limitations: Naive CD4 clonotype sharing across several donors was about 5%.

Sequenced by immunoSEQ multiplex PCR; TCRdb stores in-frame clones only, minus some. Of about 600,000 clones in the sample, around 95% were seen once. The naive CD8 subset, CD45RO-negative cells positively selected for CCR7, excluded terminally differentiated effector memory CD45RA+ cells. What was sequenced was naive CD8+ T cells sorted from blood. The chain couples TRBV28 to TRBJ2-7; 7 nucleotides agree with TRBD1. This receptor was taken from a woman in her 30s in good health. CDR3 sequence reads: CASSLPSGTDIYEQYF. CDR3 sequence (DNA): TGTGCCAGCTCTTTACCCTCCGGGACAGACATCTACGAGCAGTACTTC.